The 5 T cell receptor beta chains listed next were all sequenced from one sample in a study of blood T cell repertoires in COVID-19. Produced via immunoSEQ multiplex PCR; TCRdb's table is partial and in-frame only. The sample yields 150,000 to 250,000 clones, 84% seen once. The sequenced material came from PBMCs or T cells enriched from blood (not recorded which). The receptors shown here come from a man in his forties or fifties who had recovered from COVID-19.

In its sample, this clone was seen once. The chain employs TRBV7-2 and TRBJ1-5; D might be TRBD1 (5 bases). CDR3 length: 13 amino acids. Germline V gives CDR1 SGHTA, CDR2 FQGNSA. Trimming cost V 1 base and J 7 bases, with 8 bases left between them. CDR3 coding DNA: TGTGCCAGCAGCTTAGGCAGGGAACAGCCCCAGCATTTT. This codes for CASSLGREQPQHF.

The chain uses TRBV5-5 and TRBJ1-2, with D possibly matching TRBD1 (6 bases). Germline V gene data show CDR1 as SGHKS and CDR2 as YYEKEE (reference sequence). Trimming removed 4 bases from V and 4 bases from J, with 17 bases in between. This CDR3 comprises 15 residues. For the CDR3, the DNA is TGTGCCAGCAGCGTATCCGGACAGACCCTCTATGGCTACACCTTC. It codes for CASSVSGQTLYGYTF. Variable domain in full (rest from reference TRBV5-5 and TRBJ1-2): DAGVTQSPTHLIKTRGQQVTLRCSPISGHKSVSWYQQVLGQGPQFIFQYYEKEERGRGNFPDRFSARQFPNYSSELNVNALLLGDSALYLCASSVSGQTLYGYTFGSGTRLTVV.

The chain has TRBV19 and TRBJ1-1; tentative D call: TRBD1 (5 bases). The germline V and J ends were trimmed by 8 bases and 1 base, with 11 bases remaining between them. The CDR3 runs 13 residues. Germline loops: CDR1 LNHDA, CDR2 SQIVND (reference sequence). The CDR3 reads CASSGGRNTEAFF. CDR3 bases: TGTGCCAGTTCCGGGGGGAGGAACACTGAAGCTTTCTTT.

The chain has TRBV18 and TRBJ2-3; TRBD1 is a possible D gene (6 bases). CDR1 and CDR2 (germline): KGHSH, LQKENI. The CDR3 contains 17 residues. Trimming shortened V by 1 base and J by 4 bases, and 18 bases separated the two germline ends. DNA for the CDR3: TGTGCCAGCTCACCACAGCGACAGGCCGTGGGTTCAGATACGCAGTATTTT. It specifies CASSPQRQAVGSDTQYF.

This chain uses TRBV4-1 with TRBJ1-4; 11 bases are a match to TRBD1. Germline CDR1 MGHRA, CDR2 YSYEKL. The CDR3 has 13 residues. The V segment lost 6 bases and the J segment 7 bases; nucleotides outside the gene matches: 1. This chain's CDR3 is CASRDRGREKLFF. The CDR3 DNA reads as TGCGCCAGCAGGGACAGGGGGCGTGAAAAACTGTTTTTT.